Below, one T cell receptor beta chain is given with its context. As yet, its antigen is unknown. This sample was taken from a study of T cell repertoires in cytomegalovirus infection. TCRdb analysed the reads with MiXCR anew, one entry per CDR3 protein. The sample has hundreds of thousands of distinct CDR3 sequences, roughly 28% seen once. The CDR3 has 13 amino acids. Trimming removed 7 bases at V and 5 bases at J, with 14 bases between. The germline V gene has CDR1 MDHEN and CDR2 SYDVKM. This TCR derives from a human donor in good health (CMV status not recorded). Some clones in this sample may be carry-over from other donors' samples. This sample comprised cultured PBMCs, obtained from culture after CMV antigen stimulation. The gene calls are TRBV28 and TRBJ1-1; unclear D gene. The CDR3 reads CASIKGGVTEAFF. CDR3 DNA: TGTGCCAGCATCAAGGGCGGGGTAACTGAAGCTTTCTTT.